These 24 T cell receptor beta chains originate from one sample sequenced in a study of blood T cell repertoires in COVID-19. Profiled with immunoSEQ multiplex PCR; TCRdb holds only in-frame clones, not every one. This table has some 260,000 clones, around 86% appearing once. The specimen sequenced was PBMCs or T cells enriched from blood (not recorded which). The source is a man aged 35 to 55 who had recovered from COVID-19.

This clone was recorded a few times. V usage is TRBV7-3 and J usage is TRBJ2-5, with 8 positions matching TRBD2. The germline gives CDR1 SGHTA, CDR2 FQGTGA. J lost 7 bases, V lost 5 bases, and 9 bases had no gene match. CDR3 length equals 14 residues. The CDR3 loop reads CASSLGTSGATQYF. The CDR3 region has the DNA TGTGCCAGCAGCCTGGGGACTAGTGGCGCGACCCAGTACTTC.

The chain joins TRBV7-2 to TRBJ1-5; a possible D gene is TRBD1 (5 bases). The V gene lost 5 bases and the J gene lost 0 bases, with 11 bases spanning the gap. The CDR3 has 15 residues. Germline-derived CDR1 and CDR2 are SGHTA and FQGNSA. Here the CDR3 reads CASSRAGDSNQPQHF. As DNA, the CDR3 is TGTGCCAGCAGCCGGGCGGGGGATAGCAATCAGCCCCAGCATTTT.

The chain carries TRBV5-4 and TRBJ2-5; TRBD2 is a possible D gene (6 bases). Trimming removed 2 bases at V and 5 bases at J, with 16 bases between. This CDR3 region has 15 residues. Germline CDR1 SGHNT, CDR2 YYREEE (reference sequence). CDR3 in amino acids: CASSFGGAMVETQYF. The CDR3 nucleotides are TGTGCCAGCAGCTTCGGAGGGGCAATGGTGGAGACCCAGTACTTC.

This chain's CDR3 is CAWPSFGPQERDSHEQYF. DNA of the CDR3: TGTGCCTGGCCGTCGTTCGGTCCCCAGGAGAGGGATTCGCACGAGCAGTACTTC. J is TRBJ2-7 and V is TRBV30; D possibly corresponds to TRBD2 (5 bases). The germline V gene encodes CDR1 GTSNPN and CDR2 SVGIG (reference sequence). Deletions cut 5 bases from V and 5 bases from J, with 31 bases between. CDR3 length: 18 amino acids.

The CDR3 protein is CASLFIPQGSSYEQYF. CDR3 DNA: TGTGCCAGCCTATTTATTCCCCAGGGAAGCTCCTACGAGCAGTACTTC. The chain recombines TRBV6-4 with TRBJ2-7; perhaps TRBD1 as D (5 bases). The V gene's germline CDR1 is MRHNA and CDR2 SNTAGT. This CDR3 is 16 amino acids long. Trimming took 8 bases from V and 0 from J, leaving 20 bases between them.

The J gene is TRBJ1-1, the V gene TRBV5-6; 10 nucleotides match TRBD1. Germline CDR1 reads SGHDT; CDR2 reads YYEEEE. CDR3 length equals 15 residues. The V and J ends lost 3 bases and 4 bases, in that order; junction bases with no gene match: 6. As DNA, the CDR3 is TGTGCCAGCAGCTCGACGACAGGGGGCCGCACTGAAGCTTTCTTT. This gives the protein CASSSTTGGRTEAFF.

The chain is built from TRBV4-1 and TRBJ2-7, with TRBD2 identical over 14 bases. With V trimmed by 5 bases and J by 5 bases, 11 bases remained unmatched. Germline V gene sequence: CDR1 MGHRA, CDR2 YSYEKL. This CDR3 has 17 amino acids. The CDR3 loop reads CASSSIAGTSGSDEQYF. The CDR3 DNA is TGCGCCAGCAGCTCAATAGCCGGGACTAGCGGGAGCGACGAGCAGTACTTC.

The CDR3: CASSLVAGGSYEQYF. As DNA, the CDR3 is TGCGCCAGCAGCTTGGTGGCGGGAGGCTCCTACGAGCAGTACTTC. The chain combines TRBV5-1 with TRBJ2-7, with TRBD2 matching over 8 bases. CDR1 and CDR2 from the germline V gene are SGHRS and YFSETQ. V was pared by 0 bases and J by 0 bases, with 2 bases of the junction left unmatched. This CDR3 is built from 15 residues. Supplemented by reference TRBV5-1 and TRBJ2-7, the full variable domain reads KAGVTQTPRYLIKTRGQQVTLSCSPISGHRSVSWYQQTPGQGLQFLFEYFSETQRNKGNFPGRFSGRQFSNSRSEMNVSTLELGDSALYLCASSLVAGGSYEQYFGPGTRLTVT.

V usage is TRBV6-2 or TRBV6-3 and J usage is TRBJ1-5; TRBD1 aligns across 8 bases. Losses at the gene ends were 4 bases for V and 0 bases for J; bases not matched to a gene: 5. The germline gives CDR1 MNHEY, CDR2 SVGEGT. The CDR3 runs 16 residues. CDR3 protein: CASSFHRGYSNQPQHF. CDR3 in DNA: TGTGCCAGCAGTTTCCACAGGGGGTATAGCAATCAGCCCCAGCATTTT.

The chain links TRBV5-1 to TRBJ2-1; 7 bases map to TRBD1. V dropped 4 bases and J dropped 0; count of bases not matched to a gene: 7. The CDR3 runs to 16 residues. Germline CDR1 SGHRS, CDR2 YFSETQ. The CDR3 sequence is CASSKATGSSYNEQFF. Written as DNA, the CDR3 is TGCGCCAGCAGCAAGGCGACAGGGAGCTCCTACAATGAGCAGTTCTTC.

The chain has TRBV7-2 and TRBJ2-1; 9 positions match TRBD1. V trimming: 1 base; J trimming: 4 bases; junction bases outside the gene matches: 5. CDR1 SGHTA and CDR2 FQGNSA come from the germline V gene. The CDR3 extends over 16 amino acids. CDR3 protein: CASSLGGQGPYNEQFF. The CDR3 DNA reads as TGTGCCAGCAGCTTAGGGGGACAGGGACCGTACAATGAGCAGTTCTTC.

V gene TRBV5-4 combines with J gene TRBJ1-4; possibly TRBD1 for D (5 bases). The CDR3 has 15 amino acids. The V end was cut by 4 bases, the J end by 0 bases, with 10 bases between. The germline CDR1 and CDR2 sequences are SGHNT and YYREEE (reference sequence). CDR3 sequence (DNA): TGTGCCAGCAGCCCCGACAGTGCAACTAATGAAAAACTGTTTTTT. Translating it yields CASSPDSATNEKLFF.

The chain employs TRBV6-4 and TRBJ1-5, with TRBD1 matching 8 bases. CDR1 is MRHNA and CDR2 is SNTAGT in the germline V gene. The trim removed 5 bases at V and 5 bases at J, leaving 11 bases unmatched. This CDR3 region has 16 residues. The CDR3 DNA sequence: TGTGCCAGCAGTATATCCGCAGGGGGCGCGGATCAGCCCCAGCATTTT. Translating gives CASSISAGGADQPQHF.

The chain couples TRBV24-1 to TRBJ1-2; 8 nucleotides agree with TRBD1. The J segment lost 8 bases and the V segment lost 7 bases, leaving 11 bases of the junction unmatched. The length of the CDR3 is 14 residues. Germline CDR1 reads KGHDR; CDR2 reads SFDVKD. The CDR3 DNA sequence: TGTGCCACCAGCAGGGGGCGAGGCATCGGGGGCTACACCTTC. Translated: CATSRGRGIGGYTF.

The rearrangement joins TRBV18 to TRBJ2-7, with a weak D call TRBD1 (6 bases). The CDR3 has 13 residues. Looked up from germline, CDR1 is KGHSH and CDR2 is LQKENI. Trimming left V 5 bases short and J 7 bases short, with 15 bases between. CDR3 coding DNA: TGTGCCAGCTCATCCACAGGGTTGGGTGAGCAGTACTTC. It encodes CASSSTGLGEQYF.

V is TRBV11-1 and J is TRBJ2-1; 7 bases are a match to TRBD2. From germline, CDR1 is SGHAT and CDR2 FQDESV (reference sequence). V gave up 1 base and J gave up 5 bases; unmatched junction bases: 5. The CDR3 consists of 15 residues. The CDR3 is CASSLGSSGHNEQFF. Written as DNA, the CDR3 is TGTGCCAGCAGCTTAGGGTCTAGCGGACACAATGAGCAGTTCTTC.

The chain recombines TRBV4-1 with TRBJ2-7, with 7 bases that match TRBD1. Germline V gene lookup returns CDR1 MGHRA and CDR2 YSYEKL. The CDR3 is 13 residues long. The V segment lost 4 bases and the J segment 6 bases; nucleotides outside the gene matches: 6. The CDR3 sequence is CASSRYTGVEQYF. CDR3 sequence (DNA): TGCGCCAGCAGCCGTTATACAGGGGTCGAGCAGTACTTC.

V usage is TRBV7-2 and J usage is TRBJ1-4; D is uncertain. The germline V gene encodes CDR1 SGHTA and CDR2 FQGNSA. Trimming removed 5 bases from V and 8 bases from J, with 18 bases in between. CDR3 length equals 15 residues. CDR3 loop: CASSPRVGAGEKLFF. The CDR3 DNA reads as TGTGCCAGCAGCCCCCGCGTAGGCGCCGGGGAAAAACTGTTTTTT.

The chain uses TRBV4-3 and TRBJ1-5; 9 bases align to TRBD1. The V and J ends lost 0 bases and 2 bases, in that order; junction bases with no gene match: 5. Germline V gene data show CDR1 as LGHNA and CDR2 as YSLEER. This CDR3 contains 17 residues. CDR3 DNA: TGCGCCAGCAGCCAAGATCTAAGGACAGGGGGCAATCAGCCCCAGCATTTT. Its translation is CASSQDLRTGGNQPQHF.

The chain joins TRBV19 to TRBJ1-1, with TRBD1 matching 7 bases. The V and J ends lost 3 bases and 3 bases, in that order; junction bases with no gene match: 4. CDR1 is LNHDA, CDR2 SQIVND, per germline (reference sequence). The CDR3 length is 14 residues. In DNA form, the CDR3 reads TGTGCCAGTAGTATGACAGGGTGGGACACTGAAGCTTTCTTT. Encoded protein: CASSMTGWDTEAFF.

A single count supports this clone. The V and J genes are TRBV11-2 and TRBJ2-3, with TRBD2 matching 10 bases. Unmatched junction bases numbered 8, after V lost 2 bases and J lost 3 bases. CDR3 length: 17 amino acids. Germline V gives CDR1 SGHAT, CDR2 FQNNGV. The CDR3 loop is CASSLRLAGAGTDTQYF. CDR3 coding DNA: TGTGCCAGCAGCTTACGTCTAGCGGGGGCGGGGACAGATACGCAGTATTTT.

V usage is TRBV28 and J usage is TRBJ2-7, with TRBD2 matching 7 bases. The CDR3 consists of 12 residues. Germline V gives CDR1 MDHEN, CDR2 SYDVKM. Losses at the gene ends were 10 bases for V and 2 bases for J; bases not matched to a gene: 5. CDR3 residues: CATLAATYEQYF. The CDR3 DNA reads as TGTGCCACTCTAGCGGCAACCTACGAGCAGTACTTC.

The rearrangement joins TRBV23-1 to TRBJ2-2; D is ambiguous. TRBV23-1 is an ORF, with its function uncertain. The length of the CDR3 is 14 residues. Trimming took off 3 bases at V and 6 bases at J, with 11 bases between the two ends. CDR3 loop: CASSHPPRAGELFF. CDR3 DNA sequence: TGCGCCAGCAGTCACCCACCGCGCGCCGGGGAGCTGTTTTTT.

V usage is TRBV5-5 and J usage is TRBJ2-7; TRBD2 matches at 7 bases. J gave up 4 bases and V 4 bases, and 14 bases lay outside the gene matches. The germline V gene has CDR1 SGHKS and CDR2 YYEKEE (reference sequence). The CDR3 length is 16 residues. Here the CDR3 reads CASSPRFHGGDYEQYF. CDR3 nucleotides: TGTGCCAGCAGCCCGAGGTTCCATGGGGGGGATTACGAGCAGTACTTC.